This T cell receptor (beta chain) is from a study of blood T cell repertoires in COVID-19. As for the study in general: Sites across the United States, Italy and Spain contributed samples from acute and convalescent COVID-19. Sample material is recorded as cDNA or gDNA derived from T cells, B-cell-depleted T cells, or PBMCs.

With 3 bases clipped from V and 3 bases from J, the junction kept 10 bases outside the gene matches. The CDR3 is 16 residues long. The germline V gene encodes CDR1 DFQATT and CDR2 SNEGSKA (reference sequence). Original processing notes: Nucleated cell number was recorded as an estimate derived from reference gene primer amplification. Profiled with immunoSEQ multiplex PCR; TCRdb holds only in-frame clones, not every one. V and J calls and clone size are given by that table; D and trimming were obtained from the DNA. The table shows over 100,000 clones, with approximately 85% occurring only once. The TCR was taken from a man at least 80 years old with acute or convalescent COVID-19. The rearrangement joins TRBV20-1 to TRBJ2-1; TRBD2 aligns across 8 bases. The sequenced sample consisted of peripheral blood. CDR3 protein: CSASQGGSGVYNEQFF. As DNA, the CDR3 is TGCAGTGCTAGTCAAGGAGGTAGCGGGGTCTACAATGAGCAGTTCTTC.